This T cell receptor (beta chain) came from a study of OX40 agonist ivuxolimab in advanced cancers. Study as a whole: A male proportion of over 75% was recorded, with mean age approximately 57 years and range 23 to 79.

Concerning this clone itself: What it binds is unknown.

V lost 1 base and J 3 bases, leaving 16 bases between the germline ends. Germline V gives CDR1 SGHVS, CDR2 FQNEAQ. This CDR3 has 16 residues. Whole-study results and caveats: Antigens targeted by the expanded peripheral T cells were not determined. At 0.1 to 3.0 mg/kg and by week 6, clonal expansion occurred in CD4+ and CD8+ blood T cells.

Clones were sequenced by immunoSEQ multiplex PCR, and TCRdb holds only the in-frame ones, with some missing. Of about 42,000 clones in the sample, 75% to 90% are singletons; the top ten hold 12%. The starting material was CD4+ or CD8+ T cells sorted from blood, obtained in a trial of the OX40 agonist ivuxolimab. The sequence derives from an adult with an advanced solid tumor such as melanoma, head and neck, liver or kidney cancer. The chain combines TRBV7-8 with TRBJ2-7; weak D call: TRBD1 (5 bases). DNA for the CDR3: TGTGCCAGCAGCTTAGGTCCAGGGTTAAGTAACTACGAGCAGTACTTC. Protein product: CASSLGPGLSNYEQYF.